This TCR beta chain was sequenced for a study of blood T cell repertoires in COVID-19. Repertoires were generated with immunoSEQ multiplex PCR, while TCRdb's copy carries only in-frame clones and drops some. The sample carries around 100,000 clones, approximately 90% recorded once. V lost 5 bases and J 1 base, leaving 11 bases between the germline ends. Germline CDR1 MNHEY, CDR2 SVGAGI. The CDR3 covers 14 residues. The sequencing input was peripheral blood. This clonotype was sampled from a man aged 55 to 70 with acute or convalescent COVID-19. V gene TRBV6-5 combines with J gene TRBJ1-2; D is uncertain. CDR3 bases: TGTGCCAGCAGTAACGGACGGGATAACTATGGCTACACCTTC. It yields the protein CASSNGRDNYGYTF.